The T cell receptor beta chain described here comes from a study of cytomegalovirus exposure and HLA in healthy donors. Study conclusions and caveats: Later on, an analysis tied over 15,000 TCR beta sequences to HLA alleles at 0.05 false discovery rate. CMV serostatus was the sole immune exposure data available. It was taken for granted in presence/absence analyses that sequencing depth across donors was roughly uniform.

Comment on this clone: Its target is unknown.

PCR used 60 Vbeta primers and 13 Jbeta primers. The method was immunoSEQ multiplex PCR; TCRdb's version includes in-frame clones alone and lacks a portion of them. The profile shows approximately 100,000 clones, about 85% of them singletons. These donors counted as nominally healthy when sampled, but unrecorded immune exposures were likely. Germline loops: CDR1 LNHNV, CDR2 YYDKDF (reference sequence). The CDR3 loop spans 15 amino acids. Trimming took 1 base from V and 8 from J, leaving 12 bases between them. The rearrangement links TRBV15 to TRBJ1-6; perhaps TRBD1 as D (5 bases). The receptor's source is a man between 35 and 55 years old in good health and CMV-seropositive. Material for sequencing was PBMCs. This chain's CDR3 is CATSRARGGDSPLHF. The CDR3 DNA sequence: TGTGCCACCAGCAGAGCCCGGGGGGGGGATTCACCCCTCCACTTT.